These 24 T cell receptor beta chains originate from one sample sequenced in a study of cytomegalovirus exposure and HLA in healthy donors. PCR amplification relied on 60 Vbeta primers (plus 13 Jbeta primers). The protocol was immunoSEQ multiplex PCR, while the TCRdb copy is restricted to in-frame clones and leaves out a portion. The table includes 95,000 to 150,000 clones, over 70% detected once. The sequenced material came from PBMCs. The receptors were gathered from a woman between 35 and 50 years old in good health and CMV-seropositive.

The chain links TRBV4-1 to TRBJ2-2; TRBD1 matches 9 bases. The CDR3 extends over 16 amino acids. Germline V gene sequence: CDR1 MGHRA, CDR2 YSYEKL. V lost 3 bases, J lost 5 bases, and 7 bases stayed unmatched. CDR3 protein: CASSHSTGGVTGELFF. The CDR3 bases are TGCGCCAGCAGCCACTCAACAGGGGGCGTAACCGGGGAGCTGTTTTTT.

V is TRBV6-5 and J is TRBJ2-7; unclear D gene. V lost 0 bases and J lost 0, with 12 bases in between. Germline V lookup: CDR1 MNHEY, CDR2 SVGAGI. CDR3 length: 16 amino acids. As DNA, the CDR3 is TGTGCCAGCAGTTACTCGAGGCCGGCCCTCTCCTACGAGCAGTACTTC. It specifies CASSYSRPALSYEQYF.

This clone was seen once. In DNA, the CDR3 is TGTGCCTGGAGTAAGGAAGGGACAGGGGCGGCGGCTAACTATGGCTACACCTTC. Translating it yields CAWSKEGTGAAANYGYTF. The chain joins TRBV30 to TRBJ1-2, with 10 positions matching TRBD1. Germline loops: CDR1 GTSNPN, CDR2 SVGIG (reference sequence). J lost 0 bases, V lost 2 bases, and 12 bases had no gene match. The CDR3 has 18 residues. The full variable domain, its missing parts supplied by reference TRBV30 and TRBJ1-2, is SQTIHQWPATLVQPVGSPLSLECTVEGTSNPNLYWYRQAAGRGLQLLFYSVGIGQISSEVPQNLSASRPQDRQFILSSKKLLLSDSGFYLCAWSKEGTGAAANYGYTFGSGTRLTVV.

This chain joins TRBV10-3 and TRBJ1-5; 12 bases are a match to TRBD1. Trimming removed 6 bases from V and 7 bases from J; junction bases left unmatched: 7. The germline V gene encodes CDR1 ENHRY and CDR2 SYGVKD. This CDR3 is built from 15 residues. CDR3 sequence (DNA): TGTGCCATCAGGGAGGGACAGGGGGCAGGGCAGCCCCAGCATTTT. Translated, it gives CAIREGQGAGQPQHF.

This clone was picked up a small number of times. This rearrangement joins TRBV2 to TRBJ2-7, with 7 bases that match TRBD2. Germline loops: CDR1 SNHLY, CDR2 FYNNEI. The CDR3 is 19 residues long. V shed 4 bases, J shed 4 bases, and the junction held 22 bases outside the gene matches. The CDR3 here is CASSVLGFGGREPSYEQYF. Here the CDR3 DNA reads TGTGCCAGCAGTGTTTTGGGATTTGGAGGGCGGGAGCCTTCGTACGAGCAGTACTTC. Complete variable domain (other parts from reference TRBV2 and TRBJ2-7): EPEVTQTPSHQVTQMGQEVILRCVPISNHLYFYWYRQILGQKVEFLVSFYNNEISEKSEIFDDQFSVERPDGSNFTLKIRSTKLEDSAMYFCASSVLGFGGREPSYEQYFGPGTRLTVT.

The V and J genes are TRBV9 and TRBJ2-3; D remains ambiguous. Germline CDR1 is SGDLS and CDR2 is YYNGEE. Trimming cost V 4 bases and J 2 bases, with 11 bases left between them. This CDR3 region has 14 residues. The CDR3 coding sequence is TGTGCCAGCAGCCCCCGACTTACCACAGATACGCAGTATTTT. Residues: CASSPRLTTDTQYF.

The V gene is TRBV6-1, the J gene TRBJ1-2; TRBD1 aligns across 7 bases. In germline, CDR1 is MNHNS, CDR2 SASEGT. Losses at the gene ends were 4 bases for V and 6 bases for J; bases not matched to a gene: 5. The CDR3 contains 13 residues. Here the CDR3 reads CASSGQGWNGYTF. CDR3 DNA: TGTGCCAGCAGTGGACAGGGATGGAATGGCTACACCTTC.

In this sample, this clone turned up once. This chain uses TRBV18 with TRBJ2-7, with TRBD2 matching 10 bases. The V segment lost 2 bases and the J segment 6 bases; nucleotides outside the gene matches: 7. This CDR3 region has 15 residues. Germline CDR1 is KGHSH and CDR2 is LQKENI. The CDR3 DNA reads TGTGCCAGCTCACCAGGGCTAGCGGGGGCCCTCGAGCAGTACTTC. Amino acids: CASSPGLAGALEQYF.

The CDR3 DNA reads TGTGCCAGCAGCCAAGGACAGGGGCCTATCTTTGGCTACACCTTC. Protein sequence: CASSQGQGPIFGYTF. This sequence joins TRBV14 and TRBJ1-2; 8 bases match TRBD1. CDR1 and CDR2 from the germline V gene are SGHDN and FVKESK. There are 15 residues in the CDR3. V shed 1 base, J shed 7 bases, and the junction held 8 bases outside the gene matches.

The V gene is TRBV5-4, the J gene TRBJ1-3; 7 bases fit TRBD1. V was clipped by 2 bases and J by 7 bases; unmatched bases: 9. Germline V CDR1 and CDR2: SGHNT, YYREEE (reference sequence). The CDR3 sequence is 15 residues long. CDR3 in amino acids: CASSLSGTATNTIYF. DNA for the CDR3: TGTGCCAGCAGCTTATCGGGGACAGCGACGAACACCATATATTTT.

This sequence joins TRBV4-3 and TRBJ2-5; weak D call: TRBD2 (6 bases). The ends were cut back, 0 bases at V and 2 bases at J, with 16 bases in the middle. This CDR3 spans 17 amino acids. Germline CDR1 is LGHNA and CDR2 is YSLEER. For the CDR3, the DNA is TGCGCCAGCAGCCAAGATCTCTCTGCGGGGAGGCAAGAGACCCAGTACTTC. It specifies CASSQDLSAGRQETQYF.

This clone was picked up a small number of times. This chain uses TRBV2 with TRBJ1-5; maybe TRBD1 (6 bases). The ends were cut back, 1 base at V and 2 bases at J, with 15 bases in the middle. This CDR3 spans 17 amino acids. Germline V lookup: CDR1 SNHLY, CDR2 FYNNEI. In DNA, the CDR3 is TGTGCCAGCAGTGAAGGGGCAGGGGATGTTGGCAATCAGCCCCAGCATTTT. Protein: CASSEGAGDVGNQPQHF.

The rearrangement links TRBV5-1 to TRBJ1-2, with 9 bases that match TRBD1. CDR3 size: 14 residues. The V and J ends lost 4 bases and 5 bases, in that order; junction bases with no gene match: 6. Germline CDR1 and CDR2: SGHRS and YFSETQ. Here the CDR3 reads CASSRGQGEYGYTF. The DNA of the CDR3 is TGCGCCAGCAGCCGGGGACAGGGAGAGTATGGCTACACCTTC.

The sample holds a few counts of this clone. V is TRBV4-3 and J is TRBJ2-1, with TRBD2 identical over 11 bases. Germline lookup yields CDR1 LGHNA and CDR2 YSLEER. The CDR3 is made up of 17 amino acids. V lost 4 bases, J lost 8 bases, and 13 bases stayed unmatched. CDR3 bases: TGCGCCAGCAGCCTCACAACTAGCGGGAGTATTATGGATGAGCAGTTCTTC. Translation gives CASSLTTSGSIMDEQFF.

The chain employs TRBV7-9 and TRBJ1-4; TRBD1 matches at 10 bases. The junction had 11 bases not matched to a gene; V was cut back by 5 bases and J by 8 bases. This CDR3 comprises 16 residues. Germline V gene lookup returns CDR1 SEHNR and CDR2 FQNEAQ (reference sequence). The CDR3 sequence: CASSHPGQGRNEKLFF. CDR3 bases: TGTGCCAGCAGCCACCCGGGACAGGGGAGGAACGAAAAACTGTTTTTT.

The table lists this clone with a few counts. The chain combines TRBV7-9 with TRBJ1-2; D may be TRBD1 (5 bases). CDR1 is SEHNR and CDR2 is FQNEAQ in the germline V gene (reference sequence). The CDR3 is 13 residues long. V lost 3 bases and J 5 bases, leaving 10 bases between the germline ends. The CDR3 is CASSFLQGYGYTF. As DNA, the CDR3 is TGTGCCAGCAGCTTCCTCCAGGGATATGGCTACACCTTC.

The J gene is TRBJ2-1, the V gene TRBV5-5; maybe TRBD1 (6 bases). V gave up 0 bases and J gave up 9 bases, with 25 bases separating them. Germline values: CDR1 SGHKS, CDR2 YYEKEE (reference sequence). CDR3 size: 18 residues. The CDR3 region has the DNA TGTGCCAGCAGCTTGGAACAGGGAAGGAGTGGAAGAGGTAGTGAGCAGTTCTTC. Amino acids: CASSLEQGRSGRGSEQFF.

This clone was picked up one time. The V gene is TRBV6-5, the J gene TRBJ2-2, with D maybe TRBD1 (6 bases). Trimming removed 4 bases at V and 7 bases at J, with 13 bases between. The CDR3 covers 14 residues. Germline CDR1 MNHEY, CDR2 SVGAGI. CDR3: CASSLNRDFGELFF. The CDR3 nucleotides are TGTGCCAGCAGTTTAAACAGGGATTTCGGGGAGCTGTTTTTT.

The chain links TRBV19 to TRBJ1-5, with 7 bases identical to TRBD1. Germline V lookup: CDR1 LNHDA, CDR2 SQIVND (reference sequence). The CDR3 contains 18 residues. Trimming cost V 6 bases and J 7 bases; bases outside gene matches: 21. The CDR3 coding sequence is TGTGCCAGTAGCAACGCCCGGGACAGTCGGGGATTTAGACAGCCCCAGCATTTT. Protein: CASSNARDSRGFRQPQHF.

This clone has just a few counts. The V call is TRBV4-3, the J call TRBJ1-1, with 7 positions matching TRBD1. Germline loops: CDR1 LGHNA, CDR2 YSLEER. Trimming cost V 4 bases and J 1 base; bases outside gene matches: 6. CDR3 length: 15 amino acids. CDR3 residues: CASSPEGATNTEAFF. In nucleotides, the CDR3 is TGCGCCAGCAGCCCCGAGGGGGCGACGAACACTGAAGCTTTCTTT.

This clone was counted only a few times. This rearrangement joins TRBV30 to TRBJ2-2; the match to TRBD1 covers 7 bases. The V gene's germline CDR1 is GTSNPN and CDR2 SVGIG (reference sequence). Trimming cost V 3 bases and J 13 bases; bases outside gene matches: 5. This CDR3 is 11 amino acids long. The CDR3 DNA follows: TGTGCCTGGAGCGAACAGGGGCGGCTGTTTTTT. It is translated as CAWSEQGRLFF.

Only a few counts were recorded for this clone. The CDR3 bases are TGTGCCAGCAGGGACGGGGGGGCTTTCTTT. Translation: CASRDGGAFF. The chain uses TRBV6-6 and TRBJ1-1; the D gene is possibly TRBD1 (5 bases). Trimming cost V 6 bases and J 11 bases, with 10 bases left between them. Germline CDR1 is MNHNY and CDR2 is SVGAGI (reference sequence). This CDR3 region has 10 residues.

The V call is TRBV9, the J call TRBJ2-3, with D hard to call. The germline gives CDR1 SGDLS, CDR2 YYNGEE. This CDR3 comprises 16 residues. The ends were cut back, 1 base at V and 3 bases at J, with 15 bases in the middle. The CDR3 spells CASSVLPTLGTDTQYF. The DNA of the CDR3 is TGTGCCAGCAGCGTACTTCCTACACTCGGGACAGATACGCAGTATTTT.

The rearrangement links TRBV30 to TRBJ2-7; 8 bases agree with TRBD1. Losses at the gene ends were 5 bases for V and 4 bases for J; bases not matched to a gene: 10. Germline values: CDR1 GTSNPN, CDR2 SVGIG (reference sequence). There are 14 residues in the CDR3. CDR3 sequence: CAWSRTGSGYEQYF. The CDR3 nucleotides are TGTGCCTGGTCGCGGACAGGGAGCGGGTACGAGCAGTACTTC.